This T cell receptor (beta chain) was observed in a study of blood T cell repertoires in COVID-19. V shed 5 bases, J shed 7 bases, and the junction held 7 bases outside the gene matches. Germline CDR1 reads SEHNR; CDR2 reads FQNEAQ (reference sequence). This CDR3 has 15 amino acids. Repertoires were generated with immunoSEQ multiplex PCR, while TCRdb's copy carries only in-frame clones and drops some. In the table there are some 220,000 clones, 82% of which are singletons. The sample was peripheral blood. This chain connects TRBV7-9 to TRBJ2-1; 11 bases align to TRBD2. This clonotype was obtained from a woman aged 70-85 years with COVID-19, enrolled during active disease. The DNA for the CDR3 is TGTGCCAGCAGCCTTAGCGGGGGGGCCCTTAATGAGCAGTTCTTC. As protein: CASSLSGGALNEQFF.